This T cell receptor beta chain is from a study of blood T cell repertoires in COVID-19. The protocol was immunoSEQ multiplex PCR, while the TCRdb copy is restricted to in-frame clones and leaves out a portion. Of approximately 230,000 clones in the sample, around 84% are singletons; the top ten hold approximately 1.6%. The CDR3 sequence is 10 residues long. After removal of 10 bases from V and 8 bases from J, the junction contained 4 bases not matched to a gene. The germline V gene encodes CDR1 MDHEN and CDR2 SYDVKM. What was sequenced was PBMCs or T cells enriched from blood (not recorded which). This chain joins TRBV28 and TRBJ1-2, with 7 bases lining up with TRBD1. This TCR was recovered from a man in his forties who had recovered from COVID-19. The CDR3 nucleotides are TGTGCCACACAGGGGAGGGGCTACACCTTC. It is translated as CATQGRGYTF.